This T cell receptor (beta chain) stems from a study of T cell responses to AZD1222 COVID-19 vaccine (dated by TCRdb to the early 2020s). Broadly, across the study: Because spike-specific TCR depth and breadth did not differ between the two schedules, AZD1222 recipients who got a second dose at roughly 4 weeks were pooled with those who got a second dose at roughly 12 weeks. Trial participants were enrolled into age subgroups of 18-55, 56-69 and 70-plus years, which contained approximately 150, 30 and 60 TCR-sequenced participants, respectively. TCR sequencing covered 233 trial participants: roughly 200 given two doses of AZD1222 and 26 given two doses of MenACWY control vaccine. Points the paper makes about the study in general: Participants were mostly white British, with more females than males. The authors suggested clonal diversity may have been underestimated. Only five to seven AZD1222 recipients were SARS-CoV-2 seropositive at baseline, limiting conclusions about previously exposed vaccinees. Spike-specific TCR breadth and depth rose significantly after two AZD1222 doses compared with day 0 and with MenACWY recipients. CD4 TCRs associated with the vaccine covered the entire spike protein, and the dominant responses were in regions 160-218 and 743-854. In the small 56-69-year group, the increase in depth fell short of significance, most likely because of low power. Reportedly, close to half of the unique spike-specific TCRs recognized epitopes lying outside the regions that are mutated in the B.1.351 and B.1.1.7 variants. No day 14 peak-response samples were available, so repertoires were characterized only after the peak T cell response.

Read against the paper, the sample's time point label means: baseline before first vaccination. The vaccinee samples were drawn from two UK trials, COV001 and COV002, one of which was a single-blind randomized controlled phase 2/3 trial testing AZD1222 (ChAdOx1 nCoV-19) in healthy adults. Trial participant PBMC samples were collected at day 0 and day 28 after the second dose for TCRbeta chain sequencing. This clone showed up just a few times. There is no known antigen for this receptor. No base quality values were provided; no much bigger clone lies one nucleotide off. For CDR1 and CDR2, the germline V gene lists MNHEY and SVGAGI. V lost 5 bases and J lost 0 bases, and the count of bases not matched to a germline gene is 6. Reading from cysteine to phenylalanine, the CDR3 counts 15 amino acids. This entry keeps only the CDR3 DNA: 45 bases, framed from base 1. The CDR3 regions of human TCRbeta chains were analyzed by immunosequencing. Per the source publication's procedure: TCRs in the repertoires were matched against a reference library of SARS-CoV-2-specific TCRs that had been generated with the MIRA antigen-specificity platform. Breadth was defined as the fraction of unique TCRs that were SARS-CoV-2-associated, and depth was defined as the fraction of total T cells that were SARS-CoV-2-associated. Using the MIRA data, each spike-specific TCR was assigned both to the spike region to which the TCR was reactive and to a CD4 or CD8 class. Log10-transformed breadth and depth values were compared by one-way ANOVA with Sidak's multiple comparisons tests. TCRdb holds this immuneACCESS table with in-frame rearrangements only. Some clones are missing; in checked studies, unresolved V genes explain under half, and the rest has no known cause. V and J calls and clone size come straight from that table; D and trimming were deduced from the DNA. The sample table lists some 50,000 clones, roughly 84% of them with a count of one. The biggest ten clones account for 27% of the sample.

This receptor was taken from an adult in good health. The chain couples TRBV6-5 to TRBJ1-1; 7 middle bases align to TRBD1. Sequencing was performed on peripheral blood, taken on day 0 of AZD1222 vaccination. The DNA reads TGTGCCAGCAGTCCAGGGGGAGACATGAACACTGAAGCTTTCTTT. The encoded protein is CASSPGGDMNTEAFF.